This T cell receptor beta chain comes out of a study of T cell repertoires in cytomegalovirus infection. About the research overall: Selection of CMV epitopes for the study included recently identified HLA-C-restricted and well-studied HLA-B-restricted ones. It can be stated that public TCR beta signatures indicated CMV infection as well as a matching HLA type.

As to this clonotype: No antigen is known for it.

TCRdb re-derived calls from the reads in MiXCR, one entry per CDR3 protein. The repertoire includes approximately 110,000 distinct CDR3 sequences, around 30% of them detected once, and about 81% sits in the top ten. V was trimmed by 4 bases and J by 1 base, leaving 10 bases between them. The CDR3 loop spans 14 amino acids. The germline V gene has CDR1 SEHNR and CDR2 FQNEAQ (reference sequence). Study-wide results and caveats: People with CMV and the relevant HLA were identified by cumulative public TCR beta family frequency.

This specimen was CD8+ T cells from cultured PBMCs, taken from culture after CMV antigen stimulation. This chain links TRBV7-9 with TRBJ2-5; tentative D call: TRBD2 (6 bases). The TCR sequence derives from a human donor in good health (CMV status not recorded). Some clones in this sample may be carry-over from other donors' samples. This CDR3 is CASSYLGGQETQYF. In DNA form, the CDR3 reads TGTGCCAGCAGCTATTTGGGAGGCCAAGAGACCCAGTACTTC.